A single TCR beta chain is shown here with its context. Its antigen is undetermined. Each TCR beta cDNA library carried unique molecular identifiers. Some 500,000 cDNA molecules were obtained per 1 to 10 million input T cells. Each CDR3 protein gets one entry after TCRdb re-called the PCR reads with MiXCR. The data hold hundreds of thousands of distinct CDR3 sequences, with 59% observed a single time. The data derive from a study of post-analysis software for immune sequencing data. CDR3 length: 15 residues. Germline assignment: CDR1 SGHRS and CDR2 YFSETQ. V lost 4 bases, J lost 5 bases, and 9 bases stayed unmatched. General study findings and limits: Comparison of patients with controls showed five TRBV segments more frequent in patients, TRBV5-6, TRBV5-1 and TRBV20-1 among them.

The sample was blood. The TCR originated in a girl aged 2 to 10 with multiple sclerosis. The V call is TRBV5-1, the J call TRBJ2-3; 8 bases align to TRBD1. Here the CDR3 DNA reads TGCGCCAGCAGCGCCAGGGGGCAGGGCGGAGATACGCAGTATTTT. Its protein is CASSARGQGGDTQYF.